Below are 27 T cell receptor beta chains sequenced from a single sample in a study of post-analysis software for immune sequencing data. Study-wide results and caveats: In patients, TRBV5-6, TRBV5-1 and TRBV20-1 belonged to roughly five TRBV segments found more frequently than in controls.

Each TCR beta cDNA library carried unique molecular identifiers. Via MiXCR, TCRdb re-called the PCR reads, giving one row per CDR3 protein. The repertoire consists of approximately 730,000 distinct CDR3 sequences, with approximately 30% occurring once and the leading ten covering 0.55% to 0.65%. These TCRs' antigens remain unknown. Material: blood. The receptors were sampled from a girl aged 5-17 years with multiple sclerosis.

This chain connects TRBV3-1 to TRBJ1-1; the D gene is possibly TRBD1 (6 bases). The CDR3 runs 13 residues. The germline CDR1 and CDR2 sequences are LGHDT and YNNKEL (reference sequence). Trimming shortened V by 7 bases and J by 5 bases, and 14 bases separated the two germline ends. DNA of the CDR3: TGTGCCAGCACCCGGGGGCGTGTGACTGAAGCTTTCTTT. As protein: CASTRGRVTEAFF.

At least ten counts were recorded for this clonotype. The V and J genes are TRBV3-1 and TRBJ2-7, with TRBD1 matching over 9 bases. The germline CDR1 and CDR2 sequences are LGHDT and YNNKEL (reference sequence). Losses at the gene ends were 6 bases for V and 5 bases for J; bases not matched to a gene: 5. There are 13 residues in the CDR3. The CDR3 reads CASRPTGGDEQYF. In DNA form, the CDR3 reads TGTGCCAGCAGACCTACAGGGGGCGACGAGCAGTACTTC.

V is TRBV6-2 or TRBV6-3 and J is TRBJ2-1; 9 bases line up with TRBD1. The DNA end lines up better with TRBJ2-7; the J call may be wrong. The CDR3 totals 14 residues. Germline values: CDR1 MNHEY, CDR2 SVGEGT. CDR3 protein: CASSRDRVRGEQYF. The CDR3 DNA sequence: TGTGCCAGCAGCCGGGACAGGGTGAGGGGCGAGCAGTACTTC.

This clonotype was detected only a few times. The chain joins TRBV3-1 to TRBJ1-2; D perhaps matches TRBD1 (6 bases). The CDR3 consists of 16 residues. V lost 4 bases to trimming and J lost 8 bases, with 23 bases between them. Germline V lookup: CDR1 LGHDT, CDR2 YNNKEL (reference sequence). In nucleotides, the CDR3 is TGTGCCAGCAGCCCTCGTTGGGACACCATAAGTGGGGGCTACACCTTC. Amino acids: CASSPRWDTISGGYTF.

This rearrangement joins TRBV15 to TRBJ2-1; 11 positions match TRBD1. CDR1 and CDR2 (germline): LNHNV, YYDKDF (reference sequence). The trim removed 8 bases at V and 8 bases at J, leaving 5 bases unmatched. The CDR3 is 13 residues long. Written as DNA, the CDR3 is TGTGCCACCCGGGACAGGGGGTATTATGAGCAGTTCTTC. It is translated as CATRDRGYYEQFF. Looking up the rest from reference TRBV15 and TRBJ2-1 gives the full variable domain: DAMVIQNPRYQVTQFGKPVTLSCSQTLNHNVMYWYQQKSSQAPKLLFHYYDKDFNNEADTPDNFQSRRPNTSFCFLDIRSPGLGDTAMYLCATRDRGYYEQFFGPGTRLTVL.

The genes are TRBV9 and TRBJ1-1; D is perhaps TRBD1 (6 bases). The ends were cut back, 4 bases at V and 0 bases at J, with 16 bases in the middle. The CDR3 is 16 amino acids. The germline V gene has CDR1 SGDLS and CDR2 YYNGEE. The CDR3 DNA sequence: TGTGCCAGCAGCTCCCGACAGGAACTGCTGAACACTGAAGCTTTCTTT. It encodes CASSSRQELLNTEAFF.

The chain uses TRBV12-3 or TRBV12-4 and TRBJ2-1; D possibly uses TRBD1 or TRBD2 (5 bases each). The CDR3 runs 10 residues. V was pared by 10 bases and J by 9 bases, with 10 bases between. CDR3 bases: TGTGCCAACGGGGCCGTTGAGCAGTTCTTC. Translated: CANGAVEQFF.

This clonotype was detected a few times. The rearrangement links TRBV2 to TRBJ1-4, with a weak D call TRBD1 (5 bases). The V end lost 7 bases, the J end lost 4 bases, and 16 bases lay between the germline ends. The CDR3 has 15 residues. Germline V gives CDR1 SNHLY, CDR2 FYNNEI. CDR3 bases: TGTGCCAGCACCGGCCGGGACTCATTTAATGAAAAACTGTTTTTT. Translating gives CASTGRDSFNEKLFF.

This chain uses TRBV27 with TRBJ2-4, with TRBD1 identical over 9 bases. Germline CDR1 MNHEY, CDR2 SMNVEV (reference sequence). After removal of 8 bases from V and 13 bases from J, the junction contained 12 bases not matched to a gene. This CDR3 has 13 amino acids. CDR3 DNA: TGTGCCAGCGGACAGGGGTCTTACAATGAGCAGTACTTC. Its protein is CASGQGSYNEQYF.

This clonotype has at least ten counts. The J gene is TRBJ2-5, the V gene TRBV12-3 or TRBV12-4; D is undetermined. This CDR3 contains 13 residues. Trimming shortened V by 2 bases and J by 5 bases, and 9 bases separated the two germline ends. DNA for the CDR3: TGTGCCAGCAGTTTATCTGGTGTGGAGACCCAGTACTTC. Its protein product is CASSLSGVETQYF.

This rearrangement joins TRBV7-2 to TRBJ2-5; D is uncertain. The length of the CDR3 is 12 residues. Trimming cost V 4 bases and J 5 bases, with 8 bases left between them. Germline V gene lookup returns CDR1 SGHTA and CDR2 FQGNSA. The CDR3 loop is CASSSLEETQYF. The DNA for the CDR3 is TGTGCCAGCAGCTCCCTAGAGGAGACCCAGTACTTC.

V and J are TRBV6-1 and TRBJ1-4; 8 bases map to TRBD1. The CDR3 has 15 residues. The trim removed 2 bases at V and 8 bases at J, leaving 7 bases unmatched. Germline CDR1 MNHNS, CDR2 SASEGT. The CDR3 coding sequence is TGTGCCAGCAGTGAACCCGGGACAGGCGAGGAAAAACTGTTTTTT. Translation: CASSEPGTGEEKLFF.

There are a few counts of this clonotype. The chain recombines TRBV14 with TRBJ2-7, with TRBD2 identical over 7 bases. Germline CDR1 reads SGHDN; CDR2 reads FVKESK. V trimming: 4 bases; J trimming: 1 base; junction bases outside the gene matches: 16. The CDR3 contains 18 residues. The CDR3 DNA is TGTGCCAGCAGCCCTCTCTCAGGAGGCAGACTAGCATCCTACGAGCAGTACTTC. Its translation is CASSPLSGGRLASYEQYF. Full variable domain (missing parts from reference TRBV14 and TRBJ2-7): EAGVTQFPSHSVIEKGQTVTLRCDPISGHDNLYWYRRVMGKEIKFLLHFVKESKQDESGMPNNRFLAERTGGTYSTLKVQPAELEDSGVYFCASSPLSGGRLASYEQYFGPGTRLTVT.

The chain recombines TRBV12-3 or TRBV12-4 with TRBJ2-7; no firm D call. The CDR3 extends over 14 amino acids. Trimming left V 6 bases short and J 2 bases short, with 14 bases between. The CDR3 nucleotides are TGTGCCAGCAGCCCGGGCCCCACGACCTACGAGCAGTACTTC. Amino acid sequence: CASSPGPTTYEQYF.

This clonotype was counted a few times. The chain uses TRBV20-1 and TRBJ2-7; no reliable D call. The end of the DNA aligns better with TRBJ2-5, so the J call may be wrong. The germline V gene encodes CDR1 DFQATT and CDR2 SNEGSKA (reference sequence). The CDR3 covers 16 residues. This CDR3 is CSARGPGVKLQETQYF. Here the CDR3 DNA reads TGCAGTGCTAGAGGTCCGGGTGTAAAATTACAAGAGACCCAGTACTTC.

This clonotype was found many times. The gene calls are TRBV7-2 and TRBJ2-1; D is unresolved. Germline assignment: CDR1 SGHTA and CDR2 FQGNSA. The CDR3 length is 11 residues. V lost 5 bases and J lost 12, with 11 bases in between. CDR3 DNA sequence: TGTGCCAGCAGCCCTGGCTTTGGGCAGTTCTTC. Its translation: CASSPGFGQFF. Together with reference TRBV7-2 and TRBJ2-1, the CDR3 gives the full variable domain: GAGVSQSPSNKVTEKGKDVELRCDPISGHTALYWYRQSLGQGLEFLIYFQGNSAPDKSGLPSDRFSAERTGGSVSTLTIQRTQQEDSAVYLCASSPGFGQFFGPGTRLTVL.

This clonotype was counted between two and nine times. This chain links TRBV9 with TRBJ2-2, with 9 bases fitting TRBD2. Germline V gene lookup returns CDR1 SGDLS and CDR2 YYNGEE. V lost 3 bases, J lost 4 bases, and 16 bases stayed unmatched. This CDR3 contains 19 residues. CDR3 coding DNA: TGTGCCAGCAGCGAGGGTGGGGCAGGCCTAGCGGGACGCACCGGGGAGCTGTTTTTT. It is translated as CASSEGGAGLAGRTGELFF.

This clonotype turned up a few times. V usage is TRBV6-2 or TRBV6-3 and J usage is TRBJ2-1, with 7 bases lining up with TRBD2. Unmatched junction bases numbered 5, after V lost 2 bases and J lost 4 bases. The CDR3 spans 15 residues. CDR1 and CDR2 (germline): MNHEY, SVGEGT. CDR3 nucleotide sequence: TGTGCCAGCAGTTACGCGGGGGACTCTTACAATGAGCAGTTCTTC. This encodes CASSYAGDSYNEQFF.

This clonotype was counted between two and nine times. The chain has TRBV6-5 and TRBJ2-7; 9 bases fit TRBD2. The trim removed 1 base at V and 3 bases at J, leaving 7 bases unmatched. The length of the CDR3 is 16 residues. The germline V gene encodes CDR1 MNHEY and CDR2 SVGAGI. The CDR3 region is CASSYYPTSGFYEQYF. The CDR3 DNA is TGTGCCAGCAGTTACTACCCGACTAGCGGCTTCTACGAGCAGTACTTC.

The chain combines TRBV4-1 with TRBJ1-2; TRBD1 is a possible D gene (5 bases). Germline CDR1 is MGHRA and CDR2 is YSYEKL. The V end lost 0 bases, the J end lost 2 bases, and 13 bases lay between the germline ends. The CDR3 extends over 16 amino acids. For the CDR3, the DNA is TGCGCCAGCAGCCAAGATGTTGGGGGGTTGAACTATGGCTACACCTTC. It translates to CASSQDVGGLNYGYTF.

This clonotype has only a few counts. CDR3 DNA sequence: TGTGCCATCAGTGAGTCGACACCGGGCTCAACTAATGAAAAACTGTTTTTT. This codes for CAISESTPGSTNEKLFF. The chain carries TRBV10-3 and TRBJ1-4; D call uncertain. CDR3 length equals 17 residues. Germline V gene data show CDR1 as ENHRY and CDR2 as SYGVKD. V lost 0 bases and J lost 0, with 11 bases in between.

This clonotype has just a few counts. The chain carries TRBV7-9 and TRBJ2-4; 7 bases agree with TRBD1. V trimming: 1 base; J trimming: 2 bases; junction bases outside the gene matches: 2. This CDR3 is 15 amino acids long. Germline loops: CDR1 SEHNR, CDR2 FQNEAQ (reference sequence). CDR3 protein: CASSLETGPKNIQYF. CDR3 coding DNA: TGTGCCAGCAGCTTAGAGACAGGGCCCAAAAACATTCAGTACTTC.

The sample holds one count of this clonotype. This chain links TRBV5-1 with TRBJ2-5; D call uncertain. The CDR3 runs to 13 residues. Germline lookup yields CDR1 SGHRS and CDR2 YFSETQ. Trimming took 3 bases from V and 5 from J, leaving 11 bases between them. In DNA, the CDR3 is TGCGCCAGCAGCTCCGAGATTGTGGAGACCCAGTACTTC. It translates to CASSSEIVETQYF. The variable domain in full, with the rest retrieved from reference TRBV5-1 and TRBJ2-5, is KAGVTQTPRYLIKTRGQQVTLSCSPISGHRSVSWYQQTPGQGLQFLFEYFSETQRNKGNFPGRFSGRQFSNSRSEMNVSTLELGDSALYLCASSSEIVETQYFGPGTRLLVL.

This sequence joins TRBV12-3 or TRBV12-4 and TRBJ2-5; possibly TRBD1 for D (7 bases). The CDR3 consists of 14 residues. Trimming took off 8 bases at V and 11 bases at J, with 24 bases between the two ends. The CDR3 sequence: CASSGRTGIHGQYF. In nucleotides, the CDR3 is TGTGCCAGCTCGGGGAGGACAGGAATCCACGGGCAGTACTTC.

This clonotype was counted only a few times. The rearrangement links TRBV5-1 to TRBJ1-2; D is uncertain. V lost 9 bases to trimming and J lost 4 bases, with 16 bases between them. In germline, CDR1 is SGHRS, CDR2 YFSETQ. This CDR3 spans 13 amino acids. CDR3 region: CATSWADAYGYTF. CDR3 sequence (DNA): TGCGCCACCTCTTGGGCCGACGCCTATGGCTACACCTTC.

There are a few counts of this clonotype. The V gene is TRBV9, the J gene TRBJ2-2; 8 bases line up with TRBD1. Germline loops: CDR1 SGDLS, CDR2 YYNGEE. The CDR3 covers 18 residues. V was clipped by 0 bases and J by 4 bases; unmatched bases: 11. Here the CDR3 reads CASSVVPTGQGITGELFF. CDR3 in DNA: TGTGCCAGCAGCGTAGTTCCAACAGGACAGGGCATCACCGGGGAGCTGTTTTTT.

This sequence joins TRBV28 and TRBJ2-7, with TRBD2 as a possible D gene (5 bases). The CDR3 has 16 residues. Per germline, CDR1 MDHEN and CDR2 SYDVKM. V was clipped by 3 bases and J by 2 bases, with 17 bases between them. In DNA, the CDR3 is TGTGCCAGCAGTTTTCGCCCAGCGGATCTTACCTACGAGCAGTACTTC. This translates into CASSFRPADLTYEQYF.